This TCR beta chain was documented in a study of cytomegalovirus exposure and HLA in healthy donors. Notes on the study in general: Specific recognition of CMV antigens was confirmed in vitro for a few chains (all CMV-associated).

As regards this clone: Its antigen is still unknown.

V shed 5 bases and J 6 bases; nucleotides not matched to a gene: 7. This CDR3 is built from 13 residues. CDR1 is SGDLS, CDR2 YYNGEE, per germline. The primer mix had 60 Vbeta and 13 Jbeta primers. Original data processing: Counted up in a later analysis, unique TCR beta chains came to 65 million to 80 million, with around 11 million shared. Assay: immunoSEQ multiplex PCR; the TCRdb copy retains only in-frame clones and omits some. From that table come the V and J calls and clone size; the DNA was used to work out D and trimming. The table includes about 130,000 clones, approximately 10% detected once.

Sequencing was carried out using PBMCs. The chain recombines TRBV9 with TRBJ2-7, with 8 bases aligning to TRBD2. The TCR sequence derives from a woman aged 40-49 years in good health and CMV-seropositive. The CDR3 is CASRPRAGGEQYF. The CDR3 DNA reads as TGTGCCAGCAGGCCGCGGGCGGGGGGCGAGCAGTACTTC. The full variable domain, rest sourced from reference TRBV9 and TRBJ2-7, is DSGVTQTPKHLITATGQRVTLRCSPRSGDLSVYWYQQSLDQGLQFLIQYYNGEERAKGNILERFSAQQFPDLHSELNLSSLELGDSALYFCASRPRAGGEQYFGPGTRLTVT.